The 5 T cell receptor beta chains below all came from one sample that was sequenced in a study of cytomegalovirus exposure and HLA in healthy donors. The PCR was carried out with 60 Vbeta primers and 13 Jbeta primers. TCRdb's copy holds only in-frame clones and misses some; the assay was immunoSEQ multiplex PCR. The table has 150,000 to 200,000 clones, roughly 85% seen once. The specimen sequenced was PBMCs. The receptors derive from a woman between 50 and 59 years old in good health and CMV-seronegative.

This rearrangement joins TRBV28 to TRBJ2-2; the match to TRBD2 covers 7 bases. Trimming cost V 0 bases and J 4 bases; bases outside gene matches: 2. CDR1 and CDR2 from the germline V gene are MDHEN and SYDVKM. CDR3 size: 15 residues. The CDR3 nucleotides read TGTGCCAGCAGTTTATGGGGGACTACCACCGGGGAGCTGTTTTTT. Its protein is CASSLWGTTTGELFF. The full variable domain, with the rest looked up from reference TRBV28 and TRBJ2-2, is DVKVTQSSRYLVKRTGEKVFLECVQDMDHENMFWYRQDPGLGLRLIYFSYDVKMKEKGDIPEGYSVSREKKERFSLILESASTNQTSMYLCASSLWGTTTGELFFGEGSRLTVL.

DNA of the CDR3: TGTGCCAGCAGCTTTCAACAGGGGGACTCCTACGAGCAGTACTTC. Protein product: CASSFQQGDSYEQYF. The chain is built from TRBV7-6 and TRBJ2-7; 8 nucleotides match TRBD1. The ends lost 3 bases at V and 0 bases at J; junction bases unmatched: 4. This CDR3 is 15 amino acids long. Germline V gene data show CDR1 as SGHVS and CDR2 as FNYEAQ.

V usage is TRBV7-3 and J usage is TRBJ2-6; D is perhaps TRBD2 (5 bases). The CDR3 covers 14 residues. Trimming took off 7 bases at V and 0 bases at J, with 7 bases between the two ends. CDR1 is SGHTA and CDR2 is FQGTGA in the germline V gene. The CDR3 bases are TGTGCCAGCAAGAGGGACTCTGGGGCCAACGTCCTGACTTTC. Translating it yields CASKRDSGANVLTF.

This chain joins TRBV12-5 and TRBJ1-1; D gene unclear. Trimming removed 3 bases at V and 1 base at J, with 3 bases between. Per germline, CDR1 LGHNT and CDR2 FRNRAP. The CDR3 consists of 12 residues. The CDR3 spells CASGFGNTEAFF. CDR3 sequence (DNA): TGTGCTAGTGGTTTCGGGAACACTGAAGCTTTCTTT.

The chain recombines TRBV2 with TRBJ1-5; TRBD1 matches 7 bases. This CDR3 contains 15 residues. CDR1 SNHLY and CDR2 FYNNEI come from the germline V gene. V lost 2 bases, J lost 2 bases, and 3 bases stayed unmatched. CDR3 sequence reads: CASSEPGGGNQPQHF. The CDR3 nucleotides are TGTGCCAGCAGTGAACCAGGGGGTGGCAATCAGCCCCAGCATTTT.